This TCR beta chain was documented in a study of cytomegalovirus exposure and HLA in healthy donors. The study, taken as a whole, reports: The study dropped some indistinguishable V segments, TRBV6-2 and TRBV6-3 among them. An apparent linkage of common viral pathogens to several of the most significant clusters emerged in a later analysis. TCR beta V- and J-gene trimming was later associated with a missense DCLRE1C variant.

The germline V gene encodes CDR1 MNHEY and CDR2 SMNVEV (reference sequence). There are 15 residues in the CDR3. Trimming cost V 5 bases and J 0 bases; bases outside gene matches: 4. The PCR contained 60 Vbeta and 13 Jbeta primers. Sequencing was performed with immunoSEQ multiplex PCR; in TCRdb, only in-frame clones are kept and a portion is missing. The data contain around 120,000 clones, less than 80% of them singletons. This clone was seen once. Its antigen remains unidentified. Sequencing input: PBMCs. This chain links TRBV27 with TRBJ2-3; 8 nucleotides line up with TRBD2. The clonotype was recovered from a woman aged 45-60 years in good health and CMV-seropositive. In nucleotides, the CDR3 is TGTGCCAGCAGTATCCTAGCGGGTAGCACAGATACGCAGTATTTT. This gives the protein CASSILAGSTDTQYF.